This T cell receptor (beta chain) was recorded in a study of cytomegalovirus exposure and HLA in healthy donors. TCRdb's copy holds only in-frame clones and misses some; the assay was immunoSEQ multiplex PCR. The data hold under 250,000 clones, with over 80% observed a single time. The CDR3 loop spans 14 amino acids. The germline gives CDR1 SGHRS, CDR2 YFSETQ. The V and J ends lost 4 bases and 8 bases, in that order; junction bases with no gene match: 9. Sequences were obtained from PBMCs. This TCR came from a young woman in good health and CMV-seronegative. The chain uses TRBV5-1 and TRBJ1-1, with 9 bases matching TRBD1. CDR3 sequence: CASSPWGTGREAFF. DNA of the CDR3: TGCGCCAGCAGCCCTTGGGGGACAGGGCGAGAAGCTTTCTTT.